The 10 T cell receptor beta chains reported below all come from one sample, sequenced in a study of radiation and T cells in renal cell carcinoma. This sample's treatment: 15 Gy SBRT to primary tumor, nephrectomy 4 weeks later. Sequencing was performed with immunoSEQ multiplex PCR; in TCRdb, only in-frame clones are kept and a portion is missing. The sample carries 15,000 to 20,000 clones, about 50% recorded once. The specimen was tumor tissue, collected from a patient whose treatment included radiotherapy and nephrectomy. Source of these receptors: a man in his fifties with renal cell carcinoma.

Remarks on this clone: Other nucleotide sequences from this sample produce the same CDR3. The V call is TRBV5-1, the J call TRBJ2-3; the D is unclear. V dropped 2 bases and J dropped 3 bases, with 10 bases sitting between them. The CDR3 length is 14 residues. The germline gives CDR1 SGHRS, CDR2 YFSETQ. In nucleotides, the CDR3 is TGCGCCAGCAGCTTAGGAGATTATACAGATACGCAGTATTTT. It encodes CASSLGDYTDTQYF.

The chain employs TRBV4-1 and TRBJ1-6; a possible D gene is TRBD1 (5 bases). Trimming stripped 0 bases from V and 4 bases from J, with 16 bases between. Germline loops: CDR1 MGHRA, CDR2 YSYEKL. The CDR3 contains 18 residues. The CDR3 DNA follows: TGCGCCAGCAGCCAAGATCCTCGGGGGGAAGGTTATAATTCACCCCTCCACTTT. Protein sequence: CASSQDPRGEGYNSPLHF.

By sample share, this clone is medium-sized. V gene TRBV11-2 combines with J gene TRBJ1-2; TRBD1 might be the D (6 bases). Germline CDR1 is SGHAT and CDR2 is FQNNGV. V shed 5 bases and J shed 4 bases, with 17 bases lying between them. This CDR3 has 15 residues. In nucleotides, the CDR3 is TGTGCCAGCAGCCCGGATTTGGACAGCCTCTATGGCTACACCTTC. Amino acid sequence: CASSPDLDSLYGYTF.

There are a few counts of this clone. The J gene is TRBJ2-2, the V gene TRBV5-6; 7 nucleotides agree with TRBD1. The CDR3 has 15 amino acids. The J segment lost 7 bases and the V segment lost 1 base, leaving 7 bases of the junction unmatched. Germline V gene lookup returns CDR1 SGHDT and CDR2 YYEEEE. The CDR3 spells CASSLIGGHGGELFF. CDR3 sequence (DNA): TGTGCCAGCAGCTTGATAGGGGGCCATGGCGGGGAGCTGTTTTTT.

This clone came up a few times. The rearrangement uses TRBV27 and TRBJ2-1; TRBD1 matches at 10 bases. The CDR3 consists of 14 residues. After removal of 6 bases from V and 10 bases from J, the junction contained 9 bases not matched to a gene. The germline CDR1 and CDR2 sequences are MNHEY and SMNVEV (reference sequence). The CDR3 region has the DNA TGTGCCAGCAGCCACCGACAGGGGGCAGGGGAGCAGTTCTTC. The encoded protein is CASSHRQGAGEQFF.

This clone was counted between two and nine times. The chain has TRBV29-1 and TRBJ1-1, with 8 nucleotides matching TRBD1. CDR3 length equals 12 residues. Germline trimming cut 7 bases from V and 3 bases from J; bases unmatched to any gene: 4. Germline V CDR1 and CDR2: SQVTM, ANQGSEA. CDR3 DNA: TGCAGCGCAGGACAGGGTGACACTGAAGCTTTCTTT. It encodes CSAGQGDTEAFF.

V usage is TRBV9 and J usage is TRBJ2-7; no firm D call. CDR3 length equals 11 residues. In germline, CDR1 is SGDLS, CDR2 YYNGEE. V lost 0 bases and J lost 4, with 2 bases in between. For the CDR3, the DNA is TGTGCCAGCAGCGTAGGATACGAGCAGTACTTC. This translates into CASSVGYEQYF. The full variable domain, rest sourced from reference TRBV9 and TRBJ2-7, is DSGVTQTPKHLITATGQRVTLRCSPRSGDLSVYWYQQSLDQGLQFLIQYYNGEERAKGNILERFSAQQFPDLHSELNLSSLELGDSALYFCASSVGYEQYFGPGTRLTVT.

J is TRBJ1-4 and V is TRBV30; possible D gene TRBD1, 5 bases. This CDR3 region has 15 residues. Trimming pared 3 bases from V and 5 bases from J, leaving 16 bases between. The germline V gene has CDR1 GTSNPN and CDR2 SVGIG (reference sequence). CDR3 protein: CAWRDTYPGNEKLFF. The CDR3 DNA reads as TGTGCCTGGAGGGACACCTATCCAGGAAATGAAAAACTGTTTTTT.

V and J are TRBV4-3 and TRBJ2-3; 8 bases fit TRBD2. Germline CDR1 reads LGHNA; CDR2 reads YSLEER. The CDR3 extends over 16 amino acids. Trimming at V came to 5 bases and at J to 4 bases, leaving 11 bases not matched to a gene. In nucleotides, the CDR3 is TGCGCCAGCAGCGGAGTTCCGGGGGGGCTCTCAGATACGCAGTATTTT. It codes for CASSGVPGGLSDTQYF.

By share, this clone ranks as medium-sized. The chain couples TRBV9 to TRBJ2-7; the D is unclear. The CDR3 has 15 residues. CDR1 SGDLS and CDR2 YYNGEE come from the germline V gene. Trimming took 4 bases from V and 5 from J, leaving 19 bases between them. The CDR3 region has the DNA TGTGCCAGCAGCCCCTCCGGGTCCACGGCGAACGAGCAGTACTTC. Protein product: CASSPSGSTANEQYF.